This TCR beta chain was captured in a study of cytomegalovirus exposure and HLA in healthy donors. Deletions cut 1 base from V and 6 bases from J, with 12 bases between. The germline gives CDR1 KGHSH, CDR2 LQKENI. This CDR3 has 14 amino acids. PCR involved 60 Vbeta and 13 Jbeta primers. Only in-frame clones appear in the TCRdb table, and some are missing; sequencing was by immunoSEQ multiplex PCR. The sample lists about 99,000 clones, around 80% occurring once. Sequences were obtained from PBMCs. V usage is TRBV18 and J usage is TRBJ1-1, with D perhaps matching TRBD1 (6 bases). This sequence was found in a woman aged 18-35 years in good health and CMV-seropositive. The CDR3 spells CASSPQQGSSEAFF. In DNA form, the CDR3 reads TGTGCCAGCTCACCACAACAGGGATCCTCTGAAGCTTTCTTT.